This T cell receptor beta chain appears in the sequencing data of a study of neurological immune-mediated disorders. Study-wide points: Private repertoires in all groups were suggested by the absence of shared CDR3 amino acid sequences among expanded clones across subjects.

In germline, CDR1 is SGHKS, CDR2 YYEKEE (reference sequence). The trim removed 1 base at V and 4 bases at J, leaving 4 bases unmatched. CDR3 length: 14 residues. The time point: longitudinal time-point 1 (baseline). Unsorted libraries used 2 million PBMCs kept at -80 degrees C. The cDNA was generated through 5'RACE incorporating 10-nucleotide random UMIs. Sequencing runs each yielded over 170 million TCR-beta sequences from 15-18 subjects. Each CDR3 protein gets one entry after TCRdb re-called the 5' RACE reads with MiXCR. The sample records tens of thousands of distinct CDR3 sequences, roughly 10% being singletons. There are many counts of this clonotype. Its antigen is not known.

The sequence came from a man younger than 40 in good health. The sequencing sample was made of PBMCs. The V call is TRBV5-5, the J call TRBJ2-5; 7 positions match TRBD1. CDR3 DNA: TGTGCCAGCAGCTTGACAGGGGAAGGAGAGACCCAGTACTTC. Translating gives CASSLTGEGETQYF.